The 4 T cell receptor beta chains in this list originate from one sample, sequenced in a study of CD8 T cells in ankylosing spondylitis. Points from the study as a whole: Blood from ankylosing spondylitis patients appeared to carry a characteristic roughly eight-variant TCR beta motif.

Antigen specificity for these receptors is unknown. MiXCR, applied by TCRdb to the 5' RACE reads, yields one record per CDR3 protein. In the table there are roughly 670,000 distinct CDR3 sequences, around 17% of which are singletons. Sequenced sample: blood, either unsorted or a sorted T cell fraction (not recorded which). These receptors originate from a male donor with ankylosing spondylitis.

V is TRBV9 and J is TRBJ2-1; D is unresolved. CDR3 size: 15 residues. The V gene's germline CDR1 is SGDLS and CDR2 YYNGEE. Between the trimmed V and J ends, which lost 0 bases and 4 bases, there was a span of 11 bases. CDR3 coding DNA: TGTGCCAGCAGCGTAGGAGGCCCGATGTACAATGAGCAGTTCTTC. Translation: CASSVGGPMYNEQFF.

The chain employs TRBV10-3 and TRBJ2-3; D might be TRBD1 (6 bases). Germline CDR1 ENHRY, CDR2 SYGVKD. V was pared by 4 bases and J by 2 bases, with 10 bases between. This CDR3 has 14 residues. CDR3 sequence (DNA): TGTGCCATCAGTGGGACAGAATTCACAGATACGCAGTATTTT. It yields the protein CAISGTEFTDTQYF.

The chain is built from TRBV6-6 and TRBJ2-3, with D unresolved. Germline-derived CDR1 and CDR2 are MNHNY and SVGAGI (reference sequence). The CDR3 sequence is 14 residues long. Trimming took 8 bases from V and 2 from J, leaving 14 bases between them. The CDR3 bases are TGTGCCAGCGGAAGTAATTCCGACACAGATACGCAGTATTTT. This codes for CASGSNSDTDTQYF.

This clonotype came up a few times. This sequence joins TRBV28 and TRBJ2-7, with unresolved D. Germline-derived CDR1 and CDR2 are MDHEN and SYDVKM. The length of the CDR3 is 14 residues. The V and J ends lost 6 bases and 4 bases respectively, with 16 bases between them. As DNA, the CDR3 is TGTGCCAGCAGCTCGTCCGGAAAAGATTACGAGCAGTACTTC. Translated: CASSSSGKDYEQYF. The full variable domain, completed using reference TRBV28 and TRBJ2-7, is DVKVTQSSRYLVKRTGEKVFLECVQDMDHENMFWYRQDPGLGLRLIYFSYDVKMKEKGDIPEGYSVSREKKERFSLILESASTNQTSMYLCASSSSGKDYEQYFGPGTRLTVT.